This T cell receptor beta chain stems from a study of beta chain features in type 1 diabetes. Germline values: CDR1 PRHDT, CDR2 FYEKMQ (reference sequence). V gave up 1 base and J gave up 10 bases, with 13 bases separating them. The CDR3 has 13 amino acids. Reverse transcription of all isolated RNA meant that expressed TCRB transcripts were sequenced. Using immunoSEQ multiplex PCR, the repertoire was profiled, and TCRdb retains in-frame clones only, with some absent. Found here are roughly 450,000 clones, over 11% of them singletons; the top ten hold about 0.04%. In its sample, this clone was seen a few times. Staining for CD45RO/CCR7/CD25/CD127/CD95/CD27 allowed sorting of CD4+ naive, central memory, regulatory and stem cell-like memory cells.

The source is a man aged 25-40 years in good health. The sequencing input was naive CD4+ T cells from blood. The rearrangement links TRBV13 to TRBJ1-1, with D tentatively TRBD1 (6 bases). DNA for the CDR3: TGTGCCAGCAGCTTAGTCCGGGACATGGGAGCTTTCTTT. Encoded protein: CASSLVRDMGAFF.